This T cell receptor (beta chain) emerged from a study of T cells in Graves' hyperthyroidism and ophthalmopathy. General study points: The majority of expanded thyroid clonotypes above 0.001 also appeared in blood.

Germline-derived CDR1 and CDR2 are SGHRS and YFSETQ. Trimming took 0 bases from V and 5 from J, leaving 14 bases between them. The CDR3 spans 15 residues. This clonotype occurred a few times. What it recognizes is unknown. TCR beta CDR3 regions were amplified from RNA transcripts. The primer set for the first-round RT-PCR of the TCR CDR3 was HTBI. Using its own MiXCR run on the multiplex PCR reads, TCRdb lists one record per CDR3 protein. The sample comprises fewer than 900,000 distinct CDR3 sequences, about 17% of which are singletons, and approximately 15% rests with the top ten. Lactation, pregnancy, other autoimmune disease or uncontrolled infection excluded patients. On the basis of clinical symptoms, serum thyroxine and TRAb, thyroid ultrasound and orbital computed tomography, diagnoses were made.

This sequence joins TRBV5-1 and TRBJ1-1, with D possibly TRBD1 on 5 matching bases. Sample: blood. The sequence was collected from a woman in her forties or fifties with Graves' hyperthyroidism that later progressed to Graves' ophthalmopathy. In DNA, the CDR3 is TGCGCCAGCAGCTTGGAGGGAGGGGTAAGGACTGAAGCTTTCTTT. It yields the protein CASSLEGGVRTEAFF. Looking up the rest from reference TRBV5-1 and TRBJ1-1 gives the full variable domain: KAGVTQTPRYLIKTRGQQVTLSCSPISGHRSVSWYQQTPGQGLQFLFEYFSETQRNKGNFPGRFSGRQFSNSRSEMNVSTLELGDSALYLCASSLEGGVRTEAFFGQGTRLTVV.